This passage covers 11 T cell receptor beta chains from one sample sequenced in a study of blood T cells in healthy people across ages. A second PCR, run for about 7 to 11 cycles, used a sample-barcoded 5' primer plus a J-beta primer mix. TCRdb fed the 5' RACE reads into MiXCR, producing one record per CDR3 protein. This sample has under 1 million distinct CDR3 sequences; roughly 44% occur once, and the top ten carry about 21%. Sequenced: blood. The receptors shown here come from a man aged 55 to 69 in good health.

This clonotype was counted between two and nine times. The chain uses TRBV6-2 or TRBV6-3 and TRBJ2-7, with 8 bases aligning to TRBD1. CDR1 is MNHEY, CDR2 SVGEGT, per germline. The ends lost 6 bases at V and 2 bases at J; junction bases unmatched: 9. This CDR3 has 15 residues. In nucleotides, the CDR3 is TGTGCCAGCAGCCCTCCCCGGGACAGGACCTACGAGCAGTACTTC. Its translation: CASSPPRDRTYEQYF.

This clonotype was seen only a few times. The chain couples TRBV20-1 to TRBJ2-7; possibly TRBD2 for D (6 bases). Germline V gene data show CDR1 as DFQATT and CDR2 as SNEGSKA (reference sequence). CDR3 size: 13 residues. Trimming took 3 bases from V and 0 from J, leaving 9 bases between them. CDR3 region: CSASQGLSYEQYF. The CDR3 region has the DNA TGCAGTGCTAGTCAGGGACTCTCCTACGAGCAGTACTTC.

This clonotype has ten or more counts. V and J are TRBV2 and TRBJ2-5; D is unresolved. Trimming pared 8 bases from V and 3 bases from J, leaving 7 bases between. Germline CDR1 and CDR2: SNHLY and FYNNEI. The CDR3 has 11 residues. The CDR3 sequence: CASGTEETQYF. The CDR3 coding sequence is TGTGCCAGCGGAACAGAAGAGACCCAGTACTTC.

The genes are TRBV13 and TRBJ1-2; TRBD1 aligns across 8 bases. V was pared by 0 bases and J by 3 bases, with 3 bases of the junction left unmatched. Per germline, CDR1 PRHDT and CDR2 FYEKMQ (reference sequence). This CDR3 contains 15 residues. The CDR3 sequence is CASSLGDRVYYGYTF. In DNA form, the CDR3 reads TGTGCCAGCAGCTTAGGGGACAGGGTTTACTATGGCTACACCTTC.

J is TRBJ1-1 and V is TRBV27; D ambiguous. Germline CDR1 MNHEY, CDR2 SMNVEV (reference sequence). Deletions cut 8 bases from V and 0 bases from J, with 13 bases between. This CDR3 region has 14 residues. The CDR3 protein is CASYPSLMNTEAFF. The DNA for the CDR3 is TGTGCCAGCTACCCGAGTCTAATGAACACTGAAGCTTTCTTT.

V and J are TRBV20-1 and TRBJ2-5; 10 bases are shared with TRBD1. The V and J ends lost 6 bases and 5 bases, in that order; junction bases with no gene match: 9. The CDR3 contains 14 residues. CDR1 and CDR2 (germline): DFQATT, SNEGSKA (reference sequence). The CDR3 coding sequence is TGCAGTGCAACGGGACAGGGGATCGGGGAGACCCAGTACTTC. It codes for CSATGQGIGETQYF.

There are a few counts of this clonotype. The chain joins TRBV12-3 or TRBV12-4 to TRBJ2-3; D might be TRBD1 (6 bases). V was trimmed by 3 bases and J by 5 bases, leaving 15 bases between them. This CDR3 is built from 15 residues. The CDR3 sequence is CASSFDTGRGDTQYF. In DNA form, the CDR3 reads TGTGCCAGCAGTTTCGATACAGGGCGCGGAGATACGCAGTATTTT.

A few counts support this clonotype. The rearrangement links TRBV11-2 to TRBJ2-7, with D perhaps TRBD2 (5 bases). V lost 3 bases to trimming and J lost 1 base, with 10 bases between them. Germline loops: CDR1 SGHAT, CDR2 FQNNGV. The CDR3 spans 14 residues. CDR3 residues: CASSLDSVSYEQYF. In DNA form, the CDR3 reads TGTGCCAGCAGCTTGGACTCCGTTTCCTACGAGCAGTACTTC.

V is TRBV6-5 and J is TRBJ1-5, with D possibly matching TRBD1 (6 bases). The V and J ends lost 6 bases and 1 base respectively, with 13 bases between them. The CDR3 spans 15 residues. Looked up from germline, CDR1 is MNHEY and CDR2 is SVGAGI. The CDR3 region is CASSPGTQSNQPQHF. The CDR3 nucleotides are TGTGCCAGCAGCCCCGGGACACAGAGCAATCAGCCCCAGCATTTT.

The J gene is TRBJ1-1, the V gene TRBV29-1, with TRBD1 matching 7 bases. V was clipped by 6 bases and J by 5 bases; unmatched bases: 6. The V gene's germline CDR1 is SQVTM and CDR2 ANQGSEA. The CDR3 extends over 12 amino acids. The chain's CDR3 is CSVDRVRTEAFF. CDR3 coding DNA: TGCAGCGTAGACAGGGTCAGAACTGAAGCTTTCTTT. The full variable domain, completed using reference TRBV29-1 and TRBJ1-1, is SAVISQKPSRDICQRGTSLTIQCQVDSQVTMMFWYRQQPGQSLTLIATANQGSEATYESGFVIDKFPISRPNLTFSTLTVSNMSPEDSSIYLCSVDRVRTEAFFGQGTRLTVV.

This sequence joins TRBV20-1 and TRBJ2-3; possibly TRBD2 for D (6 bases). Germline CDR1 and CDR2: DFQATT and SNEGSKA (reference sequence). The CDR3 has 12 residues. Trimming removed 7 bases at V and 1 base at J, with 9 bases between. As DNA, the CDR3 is TGCAGTGGCCAGCGGGGCACAGATACGCAGTATTTT. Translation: CSGQRGTDTQYF.